One sample yielded the 28 T cell receptor beta chains listed below, sequenced in a study of Tregs in tolerant kidney transplant recipients. The protocol was immunoSEQ multiplex PCR, while the TCRdb copy is restricted to in-frame clones and leaves out a portion. The sample contains about 240,000 clones, about 86% of which appear only once. Sequencing input: CD4+ T cells from blood. The receptors originated from a human donor in good health.

This chain joins TRBV19 and TRBJ1-3; no definite D call. Germline-derived CDR1 and CDR2 are LNHDA and SQIVND (reference sequence). This CDR3 region has 13 residues. V was cut by 5 bases and J by 2 bases, with 7 bases left in between. In DNA form, the CDR3 reads TGTGCCAGTAGTTTTCGAGCTGGAAACACCATATATTTT. Its translation is CASSFRAGNTIYF.

This CDR3 reads CATGAYGELFF. Written as DNA, the CDR3 is TGTGCCACCGGAGCCTACGGGGAGCTGTTTTTT. V gene TRBV19 combines with J gene TRBJ2-2, with D unresolved. Germline loops: CDR1 LNHDA, CDR2 SQIVND (reference sequence). The CDR3 totals 11 residues. V was trimmed by 10 bases and J by 7 bases, leaving 10 bases between them.

The chain joins TRBV25-1 to TRBJ2-5; D ambiguous. Trimming shortened V by 2 bases and J by 6 bases, and 13 bases separated the two germline ends. Germline V gives CDR1 MGHDK, CDR2 SYGVNS. The CDR3 is 14 amino acids. The CDR3: CASSEGQVKKTQYF. The CDR3 coding sequence is TGTGCCAGCAGTGAAGGTCAGGTCAAGAAGACCCAGTACTTC. The full variable domain, rest sourced from reference TRBV25-1 and TRBJ2-5, is EADIYQTPRYLVIGTGKKITLECSQTMGHDKMYWYQQDPGMELHLIHYSYGVNSTEKGDLSSESTVSRIRTEHFPLTLESARPSHTSQYLCASSEGQVKKTQYFGPGTRLLVL.

V usage is TRBV15 and J usage is TRBJ1-5; D is ambiguous. CDR1 is LNHNV and CDR2 is YYDKDF in the germline V gene (reference sequence). The CDR3 runs to 12 residues. V gave up 3 bases and J gave up 7 bases, with 7 bases separating them. The CDR3: CATSSPTQPQHF. The CDR3, as DNA: TGTGCCACCAGCAGTCCCACCCAGCCCCAGCATTTT.

In DNA, the CDR3 is TGCGCCAGCAGCGTAGGGACAGACCCCCTTTTTGATGGCTACACCTTC. Translation gives CASSVGTDPLFDGYTF. This chain links TRBV5-1 with TRBJ1-2, with 7 bases matching TRBD1. This CDR3 spans 16 amino acids. Looked up from germline, CDR1 is SGHRS and CDR2 is YFSETQ. J lost 6 bases, V lost 4 bases, and 15 bases had no gene match. Variable domain in full (rest from reference TRBV5-1 and TRBJ1-2): KAGVTQTPRYLIKTRGQQVTLSCSPISGHRSVSWYQQTPGQGLQFLFEYFSETQRNKGNFPGRFSGRQFSNSRSEMNVSTLELGDSALYLCASSVGTDPLFDGYTFGSGTRLTVV.

This clone was counted a single time. The CDR3 coding sequence is TGTGCCAGCAGCTTAGTTCAGGGGGCTAGTTCCTACGAGCAGTACTTC. Its protein product is CASSLVQGASSYEQYF. The J gene is TRBJ2-7, the V gene TRBV7-8; 8 positions agree with TRBD1. J lost 1 base, V lost 1 base, and 6 bases had no gene match. Germline lookup yields CDR1 SGHVS and CDR2 FQNEAQ. The CDR3 consists of 16 residues.

The rearrangement uses TRBV27 and TRBJ1-6, with 7 nucleotides matching TRBD1. Trimming took 6 bases from V and 7 from J; bases not matched to a gene: 6. CDR1 and CDR2 from the germline V gene are MNHEY and SMNVEV (reference sequence). The CDR3 sequence is 14 residues long. CDR3 coding DNA: TGTGCCAGCAGCCGCTTAGGGGGCAATTCACCCCTCCACTTT. This translates into CASSRLGGNSPLHF.

The chain couples TRBV5-1 to TRBJ2-3; 7 bases map to TRBD2. V lost 4 bases and J lost 0; bases outside the gene matches: 5. Germline lookup yields CDR1 SGHRS and CDR2 YFSETQ. CDR3 size: 15 residues. The CDR3 sequence: CASSDQAGSTDTQYF. The DNA for the CDR3 is TGCGCCAGCAGCGACCAAGCGGGGAGCACAGATACGCAGTATTTT.

The rearrangement uses TRBV7-9 and TRBJ1-3, with D unclear. The V end lost 1 base, the J end lost 0 bases, and 13 bases lay between the germline ends. The germline V gene encodes CDR1 SEHNR and CDR2 FQNEAQ (reference sequence). This CDR3 contains 17 residues. CDR3 sequence (DNA): TGTGCCAGCAGCTTAGGTCAGGCGGGGAACTCTGGAAACACCATATATTTT. It encodes CASSLGQAGNSGNTIYF.

This chain connects TRBV2 to TRBJ2-5; TRBD1 agrees at 7 bases. V lost 8 bases, J lost 4 bases, and 7 bases stayed unmatched. The CDR3 is 13 amino acids. Germline V gene lookup returns CDR1 SNHLY and CDR2 FYNNEI. This CDR3 reads CASVSGGGETQYF. The CDR3, as DNA: TGTGCCAGCGTATCAGGGGGTGGAGAGACCCAGTACTTC. The full variable domain, with the rest looked up from reference TRBV2 and TRBJ2-5, is EPEVTQTPSHQVTQMGQEVILRCVPISNHLYFYWYRQILGQKVEFLVSFYNNEISEKSEIFDDQFSVERPDGSNFTLKIRSTKLEDSAMYFCASVSGGGETQYFGPGTRLLVL.

The chain has TRBV7-9 and TRBJ1-2; D may be TRBD1 (6 bases). Germline V gene sequence: CDR1 SEHNR, CDR2 FQNEAQ (reference sequence). The CDR3 covers 18 residues. The V end lost 1 base, the J end lost 4 bases, and 22 bases lay between the germline ends. The DNA of the CDR3 is TGTGCCAGCAGCTTAGAACTAGGTCGGGGGCCCCTAGGCTATGGCTACACCTTC. Its protein product is CASSLELGRGPLGYGYTF.

V and J are TRBV6-6 and TRBJ1-2; 7 bases are a match to TRBD1. Germline trimming cut 3 bases from V and 8 bases from J; bases unmatched to any gene: 9. Germline V gene sequence: CDR1 MNHNY, CDR2 SVGAGI (reference sequence). This CDR3 region has 14 residues. The CDR3, as DNA: TGTGCCAGCAGTTATCTCGACAGGGAGAAAGGCTACACCTTC. It encodes CASSYLDREKGYTF.

The CDR3 DNA follows: TGTGCCAGCAGTTACTCGAGGACCTACAATGAGCAGTTCTTC. Its protein product is CASSYSRTYNEQFF. V usage is TRBV6-5 and J usage is TRBJ2-1; no reliable D call. The CDR3 has 14 amino acids. The germline gives CDR1 MNHEY, CDR2 SVGAGI. The V gene lost 0 bases and the J gene lost 2 bases, with 5 bases spanning the gap.

CDR3 sequence reads: CASSFGYQETQYF. The CDR3 DNA sequence: TGTGCCAGCAGCTTCGGCTACCAAGAGACCCAGTACTTC. The chain joins TRBV7-7 to TRBJ2-5; D not certain. Germline V CDR1 and CDR2: SSHAT, FNYEAQ (reference sequence). This CDR3 is built from 13 residues. The ends were cut back, 3 bases at V and 0 bases at J, with 5 bases in the middle.

The CDR3 here is CASSPFTGFHQPQHF. CDR3 coding DNA: TGTGCCAGCAGTCCATTTACAGGGTTCCATCAGCCCCAGCATTTT. The chain has TRBV6-6 and TRBJ1-5; perhaps TRBD1 as D (6 bases). The V gene's germline CDR1 is MNHNY and CDR2 SVGAGI (reference sequence). With 5 bases removed from V and 5 bases from J, the gap between germline ends came to 16 bases. The CDR3 runs 15 residues.

V usage is TRBV27 and J usage is TRBJ2-3; D is undetermined. The CDR3 runs to 17 residues. Germline values: CDR1 MNHEY, CDR2 SMNVEV (reference sequence). Trimming took 5 bases from V and 0 from J, leaving 18 bases between them. The CDR3 protein is CASSAQRLRASTDTQYF. In DNA form, the CDR3 reads TGTGCCAGCAGTGCCCAACGCCTCCGAGCTAGCACAGATACGCAGTATTTT.

This sequence joins TRBV6-5 and TRBJ2-5, with no clear D. This CDR3 has 15 residues. The V end lost 5 bases, the J end lost 0 bases, and 13 bases lay between the germline ends. Per the germline V gene, CDR1 is MNHEY and CDR2 is SVGAGI. The CDR3 loop is CASSRDRANQETQYF. The CDR3 region has the DNA TGTGCCAGCAGTCGAGATCGGGCTAACCAAGAGACCCAGTACTTC.

V usage is TRBV10-2 and J usage is TRBJ2-1, with 8 bases fitting TRBD1. Germline CDR1 is WSHSY and CDR2 is SAAADI. V was clipped by 0 bases and J by 3 bases; unmatched bases: 10. CDR3 length: 18 residues. CDR3 DNA sequence: TGCGCCAGCAGTGAGTCTGGTAGAAGGACAGGGTTCTACAATGAGCAGTTCTTC. Translation gives CASSESGRRTGFYNEQFF.

This sequence joins TRBV5-3 and TRBJ2-6; D is undetermined. TRBV5-3 is placed among ORFs of uncertain function. V lost 1 base, J lost 0 bases, and 5 bases lay in between. The CDR3 is 15 amino acids. In DNA, the CDR3 is TGTGCCAGAAGCTTGAGGCTCTCTGGGGCCAACGTCCTGACTTTC. Translated: CARSLRLSGANVLTF.

For the CDR3, the DNA is TGTGCCAGCCAGGGGGACCTTGCTGGAAACACCATATATTTT. Translation: CASQGDLAGNTIYF. The chain carries TRBV7-6 and TRBJ1-3, with TRBD1 identical over 7 bases. This CDR3 is built from 14 residues. V gave up 8 bases and J gave up 2 bases; unmatched junction bases: 6. Germline loops: CDR1 SGHVS, CDR2 FNYEAQ. Together with reference TRBV7-6 and TRBJ1-3, the CDR3 gives the full variable domain: GAGVSQSPRYKVTKRGQDVALRCDPISGHVSLYWYRQALGQGPEFLTYFNYEAQQDKSGLPNDRFSAERPEGSISTLTIQRTEQRDSAMYRCASQGDLAGNTIYFGEGSWLTVV.

The chain has TRBV30 and TRBJ1-2; D possibly corresponds to TRBD1 (6 bases). Germline CDR1 GTSNPN, CDR2 SVGIG (reference sequence). This CDR3 has 14 amino acids. With 2 bases removed from V and 5 bases from J, the gap between germline ends came to 15 bases. The CDR3 nucleotides are TGTGCCTGGAGTAGAGGACAGTTTGAATATGGCTACACCTTC. Its translation is CAWSRGQFEYGYTF.

This chain connects TRBV30 to TRBJ2-2; D is unclear. Per the germline V gene, CDR1 is GTSNPN and CDR2 is SVGIG (reference sequence). V lost 2 bases and J lost 1, with 11 bases in between. This CDR3 is built from 15 residues. DNA for the CDR3: TGTGCCTGGAGTCCCCTCGACGGGAACACCGGGGAGCTGTTTTTT. As protein: CAWSPLDGNTGELFF.

This chain links TRBV19 with TRBJ1-2, with no clear D. CDR3 length: 15 amino acids. CDR1 LNHDA and CDR2 SQIVND come from the germline V gene (reference sequence). V lost 3 bases, J lost 4 bases, and 15 bases lay in between. CDR3 in amino acids: CASSMEDFGSYGYTF. The CDR3 bases are TGTGCCAGTAGTATGGAGGATTTTGGGAGCTATGGCTACACCTTC.

The chain links TRBV9 to TRBJ2-7; D gene ambiguous. V lost 1 base and J 6 bases, leaving 11 bases between the germline ends. CDR1 and CDR2 from the germline V gene are SGDLS and YYNGEE. CDR3 size: 13 residues. CDR3 in amino acids: CASSVSPDGEQYF. CDR3 bases: TGTGCCAGCAGCGTAAGCCCAGATGGCGAGCAGTACTTC.

The gene calls are TRBV6-8 and TRBJ2-7; 16 bases are shared with TRBD2. V dropped 3 bases and J dropped 4; count of bases not matched to a gene: 9. Germline V gene data show CDR1 as MNHGY and CDR2 as SAAAGT. This CDR3 spans 18 amino acids. The CDR3 protein is CASSYPGTSGGAGYEQYF. The DNA for the CDR3 is TGTGCCAGCAGTTATCCCGGGACTAGCGGGGGGGCCGGGTACGAGCAGTACTTC.

The rearrangement uses TRBV7-3 and TRBJ2-2; D might be TRBD1 or TRBD2, each matching 6 bases. This CDR3 comprises 17 residues. V lost 1 base, J lost 0 bases, and 12 bases lay in between. CDR1 is SGHTA and CDR2 is FQGTGA in the germline V gene. The CDR3: CASSLKAGGTNTGELFF. CDR3 bases: TGTGCCAGCAGCTTAAAGGCCGGGGGCACGAACACCGGGGAGCTGTTTTTT.

The chain uses TRBV7-8 and TRBJ2-5; D remains ambiguous. The germline V gene has CDR1 SGHVS and CDR2 FQNEAQ. V shed 1 base and J shed 1 base, with 7 bases lying between them. This CDR3 comprises 14 residues. CDR3 protein: CASSLGPAQETQYF. CDR3 bases: TGTGCCAGCAGCTTAGGTCCGGCCCAAGAGACCCAGTACTTC.

This sequence joins TRBV6-1 and TRBJ1-2; a possible D gene is TRBD1 (6 bases). Trimming removed 1 base at V and 5 bases at J, with 8 bases between. The CDR3 totals 13 residues. CDR1 is MNHNS, CDR2 SASEGT, per germline. The CDR3 spells CASSEVDSYGYTF. CDR3 nucleotide sequence: TGTGCCAGCAGTGAAGTGGACAGTTATGGCTACACCTTC.